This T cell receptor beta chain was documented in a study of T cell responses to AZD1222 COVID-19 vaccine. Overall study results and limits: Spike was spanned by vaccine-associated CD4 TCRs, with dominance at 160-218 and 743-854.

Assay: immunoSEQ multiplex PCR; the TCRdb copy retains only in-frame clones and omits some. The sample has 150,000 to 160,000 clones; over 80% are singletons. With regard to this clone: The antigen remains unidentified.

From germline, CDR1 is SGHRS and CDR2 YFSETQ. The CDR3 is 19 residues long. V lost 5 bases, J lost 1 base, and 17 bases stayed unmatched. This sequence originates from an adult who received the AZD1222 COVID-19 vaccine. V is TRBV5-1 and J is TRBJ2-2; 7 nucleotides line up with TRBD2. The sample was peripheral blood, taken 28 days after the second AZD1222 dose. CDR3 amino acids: CASRLGPRESGMNTGELFF. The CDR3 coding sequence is TGCGCCAGCAGGCTTGGACCGCGGGAAAGCGGGATGAACACCGGGGAGCTGTTTTTT.